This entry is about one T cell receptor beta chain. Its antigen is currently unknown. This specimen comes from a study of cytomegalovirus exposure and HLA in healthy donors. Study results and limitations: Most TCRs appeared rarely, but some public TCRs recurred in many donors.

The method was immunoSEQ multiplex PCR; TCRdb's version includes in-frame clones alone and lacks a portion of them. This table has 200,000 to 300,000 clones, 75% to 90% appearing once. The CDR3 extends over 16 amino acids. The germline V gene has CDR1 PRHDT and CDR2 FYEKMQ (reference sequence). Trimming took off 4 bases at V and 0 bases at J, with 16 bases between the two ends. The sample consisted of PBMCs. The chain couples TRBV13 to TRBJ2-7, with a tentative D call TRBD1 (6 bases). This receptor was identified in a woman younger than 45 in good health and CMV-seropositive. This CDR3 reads CASSSGFEDSSYEQYF. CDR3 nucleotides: TGTGCCAGCAGCTCCGGTTTTGAGGACAGCTCCTACGAGCAGTACTTC.